This entry describes one TCR beta chain. Antigen unknown. Expressed TCRB transcripts were sequenced after all isolated RNA was converted to cDNA. The table came from immunoSEQ multiplex PCR; TCRdb's copy has only in-frame clones and leaves some out. Among some 660,000 clones listed, more than 12% were seen once. The sample belongs to a study of beta chain features in type 1 diabetes. Study conclusions and caveats: There was a moderate but significant shortening of TCRB CDR3s in all four CD4+ subsets of Type 1 diabetes patients.

V trimming: 8 bases; J trimming: 3 bases; junction bases outside the gene matches: 22. This CDR3 is 20 amino acids long. Germline V gives CDR1 ENHRY, CDR2 SYGVKD. The clonotype was recovered from a man between 18 and 35 years old with type 1 diabetes. Sequencing was done on a sample of naive CD4+ T cells from blood. V is TRBV10-3 and J is TRBJ2-1, with 10 bases matching TRBD2. CDR3 sequence reads: CAIPWGGAGGPGYSYNEQFF. The CDR3, as DNA: TGTGCCATCCCGTGGGGAGGAGCGGGAGGGCCGGGGTATAGCTACAATGAGCAGTTCTTC.